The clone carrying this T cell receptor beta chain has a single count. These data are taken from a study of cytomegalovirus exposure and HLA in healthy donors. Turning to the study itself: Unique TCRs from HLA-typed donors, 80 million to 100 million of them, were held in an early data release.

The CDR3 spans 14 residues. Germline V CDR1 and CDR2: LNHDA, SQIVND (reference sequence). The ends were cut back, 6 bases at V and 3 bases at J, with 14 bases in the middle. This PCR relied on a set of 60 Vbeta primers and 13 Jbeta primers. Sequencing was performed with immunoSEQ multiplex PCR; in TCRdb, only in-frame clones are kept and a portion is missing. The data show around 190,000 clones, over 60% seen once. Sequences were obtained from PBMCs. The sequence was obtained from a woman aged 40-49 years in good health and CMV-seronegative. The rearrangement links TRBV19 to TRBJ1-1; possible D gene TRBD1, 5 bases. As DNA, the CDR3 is TGTGCCAGTAGGTCGACAGCGGGGGACACTGAAGCTTTCTTT. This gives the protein CASRSTAGDTEAFF.